This T cell receptor (beta chain) was found in a study of T cells in Graves' hyperthyroidism and ophthalmopathy. On the study more broadly: Peripheral blood draws took place at initial diagnosis, ahead of any treatment. Study-level points and caveats: Most expanded thyroid clonotypes above 0.001 also appeared in blood. Prediction of ophthalmopathy progression came a median approximately 6.6 months pre-onset.

Amplified TCR beta CDR3 regions came from RNA transcripts. The study used the HTBI primer set for a first-round RT-PCR of the TCR CDR3. Via MiXCR, TCRdb re-called the multiplex PCR reads, giving one row per CDR3 protein. This sample carries around 350,000 distinct CDR3 sequences, 15% to 20% of them seen once, and the ten largest clones take around 4%. CDR3 length: 16 residues. J gave up 7 bases and V 4 bases, and 14 bases lay outside the gene matches. Germline V gene data show CDR1 as SGHRS and CDR2 as YFSETQ. The table lists this clonotype with many counts. What it binds is unknown. A patient was excluded if there was uncontrolled infection, other autoimmune disease, pregnancy or lactation.

Sequencing was performed on blood. This chain links TRBV5-1 with TRBJ2-7, with 10 bases lining up with TRBD2. The sequence came from a woman younger than 30 with Graves' hyperthyroidism. CDR3 loop: CASSQTSGPAGDEQYF. The CDR3 DNA is TGCGCCAGCAGCCAGACTAGCGGGCCCGCCGGGGATGAGCAGTACTTC.